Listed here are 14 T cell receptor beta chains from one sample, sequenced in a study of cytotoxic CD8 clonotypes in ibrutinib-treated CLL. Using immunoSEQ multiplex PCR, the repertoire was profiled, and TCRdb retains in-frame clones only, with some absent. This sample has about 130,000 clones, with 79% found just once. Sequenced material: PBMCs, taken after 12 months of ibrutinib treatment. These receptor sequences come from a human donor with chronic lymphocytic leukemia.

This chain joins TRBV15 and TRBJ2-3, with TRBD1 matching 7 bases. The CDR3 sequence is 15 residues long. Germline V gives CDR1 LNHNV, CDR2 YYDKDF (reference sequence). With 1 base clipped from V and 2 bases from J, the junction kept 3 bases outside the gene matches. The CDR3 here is CATSRVDRDTDTQYF. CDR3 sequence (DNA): TGTGCCACCAGCAGAGTCGACAGGGACACAGATACGCAGTATTTT.

CDR3 DNA sequence: TGCGCCAGCAGCTTAGTCTTCCGGACTAGCGGGTCCTACAATGAGCAGTTCTTC. Amino acids: CASSLVFRTSGSYNEQFF. V and J are TRBV5-1 and TRBJ2-1; TRBD2 matches at 11 bases. This CDR3 has 18 residues. Looked up from germline, CDR1 is SGHRS and CDR2 is YFSETQ. V gave up 2 bases and J gave up 1 base; unmatched junction bases: 8. Combining the CDR3 with reference TRBV5-1 and TRBJ2-1 gives the whole variable domain KAGVTQTPRYLIKTRGQQVTLSCSPISGHRSVSWYQQTPGQGLQFLFEYFSETQRNKGNFPGRFSGRQFSNSRSEMNVSTLELGDSALYLCASSLVFRTSGSYNEQFFGPGTRLTVL.

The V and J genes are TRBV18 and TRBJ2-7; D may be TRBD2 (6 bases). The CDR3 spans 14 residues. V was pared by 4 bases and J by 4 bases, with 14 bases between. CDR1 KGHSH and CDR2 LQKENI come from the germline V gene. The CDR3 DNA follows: TGTGCCAGCTCACGCGGGGCCCCCCTATACGAGCAGTACTTC. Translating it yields CASSRGAPLYEQYF.

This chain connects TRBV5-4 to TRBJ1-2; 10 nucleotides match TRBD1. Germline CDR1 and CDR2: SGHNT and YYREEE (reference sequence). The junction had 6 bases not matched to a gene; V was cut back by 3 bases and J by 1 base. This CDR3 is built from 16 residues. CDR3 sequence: CASSSGQGVVNYGYTF. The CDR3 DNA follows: TGTGCCAGCAGCTCCGGACAGGGGGTAGTTAACTATGGCTACACCTTC. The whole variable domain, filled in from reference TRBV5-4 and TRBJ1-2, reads ETGVTQSPTHLIKTRGQQVTLRCSSQSGHNTVSWYQQALGQGPQFIFQYYREEENGRGNFPPRFSGLQFPNYSSELNVNALELDDSALYLCASSSGQGVVNYGYTFGSGTRLTVV.

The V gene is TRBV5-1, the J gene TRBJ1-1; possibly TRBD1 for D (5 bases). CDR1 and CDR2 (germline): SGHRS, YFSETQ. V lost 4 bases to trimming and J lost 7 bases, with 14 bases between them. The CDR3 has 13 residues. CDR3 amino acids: CASSLRDGIEAFF. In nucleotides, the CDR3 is TGCGCCAGCAGCCTCCGGGACGGGATTGAAGCTTTCTTT.

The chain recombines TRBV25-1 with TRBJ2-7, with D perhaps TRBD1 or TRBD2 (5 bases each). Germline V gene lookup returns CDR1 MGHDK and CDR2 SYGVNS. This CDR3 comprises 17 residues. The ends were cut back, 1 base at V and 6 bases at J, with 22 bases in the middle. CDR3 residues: CASSESLFRDRGAEQYF. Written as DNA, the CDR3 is TGTGCCAGCAGTGAATCCCTTTTCCGGGATAGAGGGGCCGAGCAGTACTTC.

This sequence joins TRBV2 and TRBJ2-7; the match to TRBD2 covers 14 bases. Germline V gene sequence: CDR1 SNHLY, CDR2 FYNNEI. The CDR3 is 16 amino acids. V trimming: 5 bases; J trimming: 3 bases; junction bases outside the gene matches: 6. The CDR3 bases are TGTGCCAGCAGTCCCCTGGGACTAGCGGGAGACTACGAGCAGTACTTC. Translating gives CASSPLGLAGDYEQYF.

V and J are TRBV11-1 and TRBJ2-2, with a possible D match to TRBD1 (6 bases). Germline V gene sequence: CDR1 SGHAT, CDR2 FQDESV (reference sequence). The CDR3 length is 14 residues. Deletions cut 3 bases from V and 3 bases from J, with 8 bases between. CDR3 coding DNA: TGTGCCAGCAGCTTCGGGACATACACCGGGGAGCTGTTTTTT. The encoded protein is CASSFGTYTGELFF.

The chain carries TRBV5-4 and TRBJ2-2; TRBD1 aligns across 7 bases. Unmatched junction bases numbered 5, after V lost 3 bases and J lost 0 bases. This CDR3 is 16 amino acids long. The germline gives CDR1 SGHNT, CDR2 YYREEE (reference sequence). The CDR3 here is CASSSPGQANTGELFF. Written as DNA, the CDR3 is TGTGCCAGCAGCTCGCCCGGACAGGCGAACACCGGGGAGCTGTTTTTT.

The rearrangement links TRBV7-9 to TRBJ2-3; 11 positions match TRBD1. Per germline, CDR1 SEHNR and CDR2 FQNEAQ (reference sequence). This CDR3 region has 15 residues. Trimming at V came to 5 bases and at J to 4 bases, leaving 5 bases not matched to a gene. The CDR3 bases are TGTGCCAGCAGCCAAGGACAGGGGGCCGCAGATACGCAGTATTTT. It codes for CASSQGQGAADTQYF.

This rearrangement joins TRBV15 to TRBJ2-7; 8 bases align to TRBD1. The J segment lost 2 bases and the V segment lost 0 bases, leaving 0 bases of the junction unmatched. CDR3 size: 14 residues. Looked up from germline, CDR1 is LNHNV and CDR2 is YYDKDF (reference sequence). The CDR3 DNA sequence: TGTGCCACCAGCAGAGAACAGGGGGCCTACGAGCAGTACTTC. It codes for CATSREQGAYEQYF. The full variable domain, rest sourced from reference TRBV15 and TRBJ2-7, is DAMVIQNPRYQVTQFGKPVTLSCSQTLNHNVMYWYQQKSSQAPKLLFHYYDKDFNNEADTPDNFQSRRPNTSFCFLDIRSPGLGDTAMYLCATSREQGAYEQYFGPGTRLTVT.

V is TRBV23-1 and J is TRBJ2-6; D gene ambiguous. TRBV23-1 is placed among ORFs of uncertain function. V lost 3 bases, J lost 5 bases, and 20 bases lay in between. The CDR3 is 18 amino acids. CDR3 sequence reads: CASSHQLTQQSRANVLTF. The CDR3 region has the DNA TGCGCCAGCAGTCATCAGCTTACGCAACAAAGTCGGGCCAACGTCCTGACTTTC.

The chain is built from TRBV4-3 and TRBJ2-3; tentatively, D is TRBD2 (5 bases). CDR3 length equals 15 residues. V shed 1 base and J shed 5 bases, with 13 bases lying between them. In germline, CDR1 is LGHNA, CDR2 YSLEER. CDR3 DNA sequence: TGCGCCAGCAGCCAAGTGCCTCTAGCACTAGATACGCAGTATTTT. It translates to CASSQVPLALDTQYF.

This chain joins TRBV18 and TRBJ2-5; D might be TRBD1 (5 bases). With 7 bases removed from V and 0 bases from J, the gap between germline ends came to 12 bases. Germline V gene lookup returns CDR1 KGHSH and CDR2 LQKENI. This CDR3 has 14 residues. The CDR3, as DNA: TGTGCCAGCTTTCCCGACAGAAACCAAGAGACCCAGTACTTC. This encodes CASFPDRNQETQYF.